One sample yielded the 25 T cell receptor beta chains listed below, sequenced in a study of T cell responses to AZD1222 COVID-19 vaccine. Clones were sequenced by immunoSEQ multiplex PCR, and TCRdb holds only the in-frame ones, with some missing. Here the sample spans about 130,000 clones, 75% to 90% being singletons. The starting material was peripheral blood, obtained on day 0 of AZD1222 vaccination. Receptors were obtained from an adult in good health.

The CDR3, as DNA: TGTGCCAGCAGCGCATCCCTTGTAGGGGAGACCCAGTACTTC. This codes for CASSASLVGETQYF. The chain joins TRBV9 to TRBJ2-5; D ambiguous. Germline CDR1 is SGDLS and CDR2 is YYNGEE. This CDR3 region has 14 residues. Trimming pared 3 bases from V and 5 bases from J, leaving 14 bases between.

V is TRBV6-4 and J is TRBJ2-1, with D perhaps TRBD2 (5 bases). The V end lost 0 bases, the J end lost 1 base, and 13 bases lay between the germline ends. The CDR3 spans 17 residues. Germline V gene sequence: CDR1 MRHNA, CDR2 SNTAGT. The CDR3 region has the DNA TGTGCCAGCAGTGACTCCGGGAACAGAGGTTCCTACAATGAGCAGTTCTTC. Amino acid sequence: CASSDSGNRGSYNEQFF.

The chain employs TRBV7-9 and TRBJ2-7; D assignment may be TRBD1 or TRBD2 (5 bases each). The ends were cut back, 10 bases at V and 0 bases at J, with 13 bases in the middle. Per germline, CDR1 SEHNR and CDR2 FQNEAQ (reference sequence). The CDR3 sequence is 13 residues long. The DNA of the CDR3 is TGTGCCACGTCGGGGCAGCTCTCCTACGAGCAGTACTTC. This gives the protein CATSGQLSYEQYF.

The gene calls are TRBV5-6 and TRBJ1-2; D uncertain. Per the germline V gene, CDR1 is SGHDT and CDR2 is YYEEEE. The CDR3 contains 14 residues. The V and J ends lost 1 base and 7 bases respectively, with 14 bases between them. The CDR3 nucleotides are TGTGCCAGCAGCTTGTGGGCCGGACGCGGTGGCTACACCTTC. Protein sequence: CASSLWAGRGGYTF.

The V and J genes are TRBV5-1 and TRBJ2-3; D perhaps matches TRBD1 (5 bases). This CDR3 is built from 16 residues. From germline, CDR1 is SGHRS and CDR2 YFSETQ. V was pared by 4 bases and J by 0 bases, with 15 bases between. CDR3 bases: TGCGCCAGCAGCAGCCCCCAGGGATGGAGCACAGATACGCAGTATTTT. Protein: CASSSPQGWSTDTQYF.

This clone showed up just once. This CDR3 is CACGTSSSGNTIYF. CDR3 bases: TGTGCCTGCGGGACGTCCAGCTCTGGAAACACCATATATTTT. This chain connects TRBV6-5 to TRBJ1-3, with a weak D call TRBD1 (5 bases). This CDR3 region has 14 residues. V gave up 11 bases and J gave up 0 bases, with 14 bases separating them. Per germline, CDR1 MNHEY and CDR2 SVGAGI.

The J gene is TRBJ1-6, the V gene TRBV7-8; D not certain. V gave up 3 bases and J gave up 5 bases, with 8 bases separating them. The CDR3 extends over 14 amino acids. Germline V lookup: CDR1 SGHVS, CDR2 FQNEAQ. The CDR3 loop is CASSLSKDNSPLHF. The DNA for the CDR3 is TGTGCCAGCAGCTTGAGTAAGGATAATTCACCCCTCCACTTT. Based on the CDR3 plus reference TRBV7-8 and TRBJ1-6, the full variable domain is GAGVSQSPRYKVAKRGQDVALRCDPISGHVSLFWYQQALGQGPEFLTYFQNEAQLDKSGLPSDRFFAERPEGSVSTLKIQRTQQEDSAVYLCASSLSKDNSPLHFGNGTRLTVT.

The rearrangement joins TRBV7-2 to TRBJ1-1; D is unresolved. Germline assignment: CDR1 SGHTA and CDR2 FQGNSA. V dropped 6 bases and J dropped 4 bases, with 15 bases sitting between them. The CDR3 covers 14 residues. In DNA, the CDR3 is TGTGCCAGCAGTAATCGACATCCCCCCACTGAAGCTTTCTTT. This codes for CASSNRHPPTEAFF.

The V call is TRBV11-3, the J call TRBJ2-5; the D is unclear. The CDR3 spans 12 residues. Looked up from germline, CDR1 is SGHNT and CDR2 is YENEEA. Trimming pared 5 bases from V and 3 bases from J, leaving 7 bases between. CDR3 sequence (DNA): TGTGCCAGCAGCCTCTCAAAAGAGACCCAGTACTTC. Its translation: CASSLSKETQYF.

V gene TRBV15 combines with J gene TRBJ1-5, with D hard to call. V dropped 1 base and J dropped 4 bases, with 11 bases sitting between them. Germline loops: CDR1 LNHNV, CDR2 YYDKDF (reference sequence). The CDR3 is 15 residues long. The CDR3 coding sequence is TGTGCCACCAGCAGAGTTGGCAGAAATAATCAGCCCCAGCATTTT. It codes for CATSRVGRNNQPQHF. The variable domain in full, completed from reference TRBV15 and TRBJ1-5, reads DAMVIQNPRYQVTQFGKPVTLSCSQTLNHNVMYWYQQKSSQAPKLLFHYYDKDFNNEADTPDNFQSRRPNTSFCFLDIRSPGLGDTAMYLCATSRVGRNNQPQHFGDGTRLSIL.

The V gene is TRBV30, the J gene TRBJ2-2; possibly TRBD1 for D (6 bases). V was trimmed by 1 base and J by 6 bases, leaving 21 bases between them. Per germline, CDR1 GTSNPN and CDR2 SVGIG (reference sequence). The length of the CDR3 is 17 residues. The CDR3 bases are TGTGCCTGGAGTGGCAAGGGGGTGGTGGGGATGGCCGGGGAGCTGTTTTTT. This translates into CAWSGKGVVGMAGELFF.

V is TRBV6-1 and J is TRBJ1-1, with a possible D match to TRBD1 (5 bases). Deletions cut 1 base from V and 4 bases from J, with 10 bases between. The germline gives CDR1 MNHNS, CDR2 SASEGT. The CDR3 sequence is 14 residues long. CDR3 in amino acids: CASSEGGGTTEAFF. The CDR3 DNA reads TGTGCCAGCAGTGAAGGTGGAGGGACCACTGAAGCTTTCTTT.

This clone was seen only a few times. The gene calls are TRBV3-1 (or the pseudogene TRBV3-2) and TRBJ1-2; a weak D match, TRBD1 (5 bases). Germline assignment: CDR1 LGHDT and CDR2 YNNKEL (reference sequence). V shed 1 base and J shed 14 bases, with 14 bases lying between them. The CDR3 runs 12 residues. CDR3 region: CASSQARAGKTF. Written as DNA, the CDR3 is TGTGCCAGCAGCCAAGCGAGGGCAGGGAAGACCTTC.

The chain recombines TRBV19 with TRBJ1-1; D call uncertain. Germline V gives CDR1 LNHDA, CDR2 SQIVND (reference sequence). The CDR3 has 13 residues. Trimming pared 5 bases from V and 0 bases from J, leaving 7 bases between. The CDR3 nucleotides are TGTGCCAGTAGTCAGTTTATGAACACTGAAGCTTTCTTT. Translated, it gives CASSQFMNTEAFF.

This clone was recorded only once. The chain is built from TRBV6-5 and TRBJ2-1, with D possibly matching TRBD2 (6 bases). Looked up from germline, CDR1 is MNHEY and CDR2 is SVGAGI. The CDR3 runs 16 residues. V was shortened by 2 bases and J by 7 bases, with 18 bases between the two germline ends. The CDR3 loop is CASSYQSVLRGNEQFF. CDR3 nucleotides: TGTGCCAGCAGTTACCAGTCTGTCTTACGGGGGAATGAGCAGTTCTTC.

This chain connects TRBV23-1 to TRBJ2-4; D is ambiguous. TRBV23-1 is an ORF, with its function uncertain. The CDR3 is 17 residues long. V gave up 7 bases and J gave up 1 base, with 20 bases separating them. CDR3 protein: CASTPNTLGSAKNIQYF. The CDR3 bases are TGCGCCAGCACCCCGAACACCTTGGGAAGCGCCAAAAACATTCAGTACTTC.

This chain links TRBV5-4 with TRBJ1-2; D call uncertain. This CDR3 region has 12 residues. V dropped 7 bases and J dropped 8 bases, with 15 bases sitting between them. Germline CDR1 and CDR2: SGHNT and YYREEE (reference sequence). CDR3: CASPARMGGYTF. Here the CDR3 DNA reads TGTGCCAGCCCGGCCAGGATGGGGGGCTACACCTTC.

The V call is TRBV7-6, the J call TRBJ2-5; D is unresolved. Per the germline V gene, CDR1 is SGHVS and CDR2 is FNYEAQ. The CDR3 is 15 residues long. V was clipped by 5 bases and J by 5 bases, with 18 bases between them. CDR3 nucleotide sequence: TGTGCCAGCAGCCCCCTGGCTGGGGTTGTGGAGACCCAGTACTTC. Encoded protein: CASSPLAGVVETQYF.

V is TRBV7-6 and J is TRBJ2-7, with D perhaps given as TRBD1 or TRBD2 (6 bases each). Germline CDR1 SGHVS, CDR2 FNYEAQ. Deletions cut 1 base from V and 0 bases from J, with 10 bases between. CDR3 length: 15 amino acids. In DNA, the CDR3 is TGTGCCAGCAGCTTAGAGGGGGGCCTCTCCTACGAGCAGTACTTC. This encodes CASSLEGGLSYEQYF.

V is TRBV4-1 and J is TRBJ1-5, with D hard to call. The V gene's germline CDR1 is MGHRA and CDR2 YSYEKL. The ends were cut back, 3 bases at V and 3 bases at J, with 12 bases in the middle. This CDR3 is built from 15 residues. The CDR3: CASSQVPELNQPQHF. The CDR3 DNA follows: TGCGCCAGCAGCCAGGTACCGGAGCTCAATCAGCCCCAGCATTTT.

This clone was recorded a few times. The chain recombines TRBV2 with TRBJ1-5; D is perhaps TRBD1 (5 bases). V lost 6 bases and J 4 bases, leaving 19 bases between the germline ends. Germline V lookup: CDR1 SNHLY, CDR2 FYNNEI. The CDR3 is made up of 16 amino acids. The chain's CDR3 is CASRDPGAGGNQPQHF. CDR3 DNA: TGTGCCAGCAGGGATCCGGGAGCCGGGGGAAATCAGCCCCAGCATTTT. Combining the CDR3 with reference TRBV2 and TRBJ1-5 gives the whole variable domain EPEVTQTPSHQVTQMGQEVILRCVPISNHLYFYWYRQILGQKVEFLVSFYNNEISEKSEIFDDQFSVERPDGSNFTLKIRSTKLEDSAMYFCASRDPGAGGNQPQHFGDGTRLSIL.

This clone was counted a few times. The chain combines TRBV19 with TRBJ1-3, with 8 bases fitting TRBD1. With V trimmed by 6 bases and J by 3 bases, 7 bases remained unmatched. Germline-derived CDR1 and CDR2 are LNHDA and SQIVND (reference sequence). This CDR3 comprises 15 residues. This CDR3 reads CASSRQGSNGNTIYF. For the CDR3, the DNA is TGTGCCAGTAGCCGACAGGGGTCCAATGGAAACACCATATATTTT.

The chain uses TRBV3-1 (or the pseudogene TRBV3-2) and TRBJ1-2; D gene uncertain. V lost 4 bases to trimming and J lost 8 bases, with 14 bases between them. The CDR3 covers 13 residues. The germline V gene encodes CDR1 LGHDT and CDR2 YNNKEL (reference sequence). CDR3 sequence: CASSRAAADGYTF. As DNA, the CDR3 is TGTGCCAGCAGCCGGGCGGCAGCGGACGGCTACACCTTC.

DNA of the CDR3: TGTGCCAGCAGTCTATGGGGGCTACAAGAGACCCAGTACTTC. Translating gives CASSLWGLQETQYF. This chain joins TRBV27 and TRBJ2-5, with TRBD1 as a possible D gene (6 bases). Germline CDR1 MNHEY, CDR2 SMNVEV (reference sequence). V was pared by 5 bases and J by 2 bases, with 12 bases between. This CDR3 has 14 residues.

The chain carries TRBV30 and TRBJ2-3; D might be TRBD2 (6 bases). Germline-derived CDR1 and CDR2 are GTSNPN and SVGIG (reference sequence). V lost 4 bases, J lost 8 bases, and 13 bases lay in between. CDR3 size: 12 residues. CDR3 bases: TGTGCCTGGACCCCTCCGCGGGGTACGCAGTATTTT. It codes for CAWTPPRGTQYF. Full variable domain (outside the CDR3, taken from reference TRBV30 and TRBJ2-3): SQTIHQWPATLVQPVGSPLSLECTVEGTSNPNLYWYRQAAGRGLQLLFYSVGIGQISSEVPQNLSASRPQDRQFILSSKKLLLSDSGFYLCAWTPPRGTQYFGPGTRLTVL.